A single sample gave rise to the 9 T cell receptor beta chains below, sequenced in a study of CD8 T cells in ankylosing spondylitis. MiXCR, run by TCRdb on the 5' RACE reads, gives a single entry per CDR3 protein. Of fewer than 350,000 distinct CDR3 sequences in the sample, around 10% were seen once. Sequenced: blood, either unsorted or a sorted T cell fraction (not recorded which). The receptors derive from a female donor with ankylosing spondylitis or in good health (not recorded which).

This clonotype was counted many times. The J gene is TRBJ1-5, the V gene TRBV27, with D maybe TRBD1 (6 bases). The V gene lost 5 bases and the J gene lost 0 bases, with 11 bases spanning the gap. The CDR3 extends over 15 amino acids. Germline V gives CDR1 MNHEY, CDR2 SMNVEV (reference sequence). The CDR3 nucleotides are TGTGCCAGCAGTATGGGGGCGGCTAGCAATCAGCCCCAGCATTTT. Translated: CASSMGAASNQPQHF.

This clonotype appeared once. At one end, the junction sequence differs from germline, possibly due to a read error. This rearrangement joins TRBV20-1 to TRBJ2-3; D remains ambiguous. This CDR3 has 12 residues. Germline V gene lookup returns CDR1 DFQATT and CDR2 SNEGSKA (reference sequence). CDR3 nucleotide sequence: TGTAGTGCATACCTGCCCACATATACGCAGTATTTT. Amino acids: CSAYLPTYTQYF.

This clonotype was counted at least ten times. This CDR3 is CASSVGRQPQHF. CDR3 in DNA: TGTGCCAGCAGTGTCGGAAGGCAGCCCCAGCATTTT. The genes are TRBV25-1 and TRBJ1-5; D remains unclear. The germline V gene encodes CDR1 MGHDK and CDR2 SYGVNS. The CDR3 length is 12 residues. The V end lost 4 bases, the J end lost 7 bases, and 8 bases lay between the germline ends.

This clonotype was counted ten times or more. V usage is TRBV5-1 and J usage is TRBJ1-1, with D possibly being TRBD1 (6 bases). Germline CDR1 and CDR2: SGHRS and YFSETQ. This CDR3 contains 14 residues. Deletions cut 1 base from V and 1 base from J, with 8 bases between. The CDR3 region is CASSLNRANTEAFF. CDR3 DNA: TGCGCCAGCAGCTTGAACAGGGCGAACACTGAAGCTTTCTTT.

The J gene is TRBJ1-1, the V gene TRBV30; unclear D gene. Germline CDR1 is GTSNPN and CDR2 is SVGIG (reference sequence). This CDR3 comprises 13 residues. Between the trimmed V and J ends, which lost 5 bases and 4 bases, there was a span of 14 bases. This chain's CDR3 is CAWHASLSTEAFF. The CDR3 DNA follows: TGTGCCTGGCACGCCTCTTTGAGCACTGAAGCTTTCTTT.

This clonotype was seen repeatedly, ten times or more. The V gene is TRBV20-1, the J gene TRBJ1-1; D is uncertain. V dropped 6 bases and J dropped 0 bases, with 8 bases sitting between them. Per germline, CDR1 DFQATT and CDR2 SNEGSKA (reference sequence). The CDR3 covers 12 residues. CDR3 nucleotide sequence: TGCAGTGCCCCTACAGTGAACACTGAAGCTTTCTTT. Encoded protein: CSAPTVNTEAFF.

This clonotype was seen a handful of times. The chain is built from TRBV12-3 or TRBV12-4 and TRBJ2-1; D is undetermined. Trimming pared 0 bases from V and 5 bases from J, leaving 14 bases between. The CDR3 covers 16 residues. This CDR3 reads CASSLARPSGHNEQFF. CDR3 nucleotides: TGTGCCAGCAGTTTAGCTCGACCGTCCGGCCACAATGAGCAGTTCTTC.

Worth noting for this clonotype: This may arise from a read error, as a much more abundant clone is one base away. The chain joins TRBV20-1 to TRBJ2-1, with D perhaps matching TRBD1 (5 bases). The germline V gene encodes CDR1 DFQATT and CDR2 SNEGSKA (reference sequence). The CDR3 length is 13 residues. The CDR3 is CSPRQNLYNEQFF. The CDR3 region has the DNA TGCAGTCCTAGACAGAACCTTTACAATGAGCAGTTCTTC.

This chain links TRBV5-1 with TRBJ1-2; 7 bases agree with TRBD1. CDR1 and CDR2 (germline): SGHRS, YFSETQ. Trimming removed 4 bases from V and 4 bases from J; junction bases left unmatched: 7. The CDR3 length is 14 residues. CDR3 DNA: TGCGCCAGCAGCCCGGACGGGACAGCCTATGGCTACACCTTC. Encoded protein: CASSPDGTAYGYTF.